This is a list of T cell receptor beta chains from one sample in a study of CD8+CD57+ T cells in acquired aplastic anemia. TCRdb analysed the reads with MiXCR anew, one entry per CDR3 protein. This repertoire shows about 200,000 distinct CDR3 sequences, 34% found once; its top ten account for about 1.1%. The sample was sorted CD4+, CD8+, or CD8+CD57+ T cells (not recorded which) from PBMCs. These receptors originate from a human donor in good health, serving as a control. CDR3s include the opening cysteine and the closing phenylalanine or tryptophan. The D gene is left open where the match is weak. Clone size is stated in some rows and not others, as once, few, many or a class when expanded.

>TRBD1|few|TRBJ1-1|TRBV28
CASRTGGFNQAFF
TGTGCCAGCAGAACAGGGGGCTTTAACCAAGCTTTCTTT
>TRBD2|few|TRBJ2-5|TRBV4-2
CASSVSRLAGGGKETQYF
TGTGCCAGCAGCGTTTCTCGGCTAGCGGGGGGTGGAAAGGAGACCCAGTACTTC
>-|many|TRBJ1-1|TRBV7-9
CASSAKGMSTEAFF
TGTGCCAGCAGCGCCAAGGGGATGAGCACTGAAGCTTTCTTT
>-|many|TRBJ2-7|TRBV20-1
CSATGTTDEQYF
TGCAGTGCTACCGGGACAACAGACGAGCAGTACTTC
>-|many|TRBJ1-6|TRBV9
CASSVGSFYNSPLHF
TGTGCCAGCAGCGTAGGGTCCTTCTATAATTCACCCCTCCACTTT
>TRBD1|-|TRBJ1-2|TRBV28
CASSSTGGFYGYTF
TGTGCCAGCAGTTCGACAGGGGGCTTCTATGGCTACACCTTC
>-|-|TRBJ2-1|TRBV24-1
CASRAGTLQANEQFF
TGTGCCAGCAGGGCCGGGACTCTCCAGGCCAATGAGCAGTTCTTC
>-|many|TRBJ1-6|TRBV4-1
CASSRETEGGYNSPLHF
TGCGCCAGCAGCCGAGAAACAGAGGGGGGTTATAATTCACCCCTCCACTTT
>-|-|TRBJ1-2|TRBV4-1
CASSQDVVGQTYGYTF
TGCGCCAGCAGCCAAGATGTCGTTGGGCAGACCTATGGCTACACCTTC
>TRBD1|few|TRBJ2-1|TRBV12-3/TRBV12-4
CASSRGTGMPYNEQFF
TGTGCCAGCAGCCGCGGGACAGGGATGCCCTACAATGAGCAGTTCTTC
>TRBD2|many|TRBJ2-7|TRBV20-1
CSAMGGGSSYEQYF
TGCAGTGCTATGGGCGGGGGAAGCTCCTACGAGCAGTACTTC
>-|-|TRBJ2-1|TRBV5-1
CASRRGSGGDEQFF
TGCGCCAGCAGAAGGGGGTCCGGCGGGGATGAGCAGTTCTTC
>TRBD1|-|TRBJ2-7|TRBV29-1
CSVRQGTAYEQYF
TGCAGCGTAAGACAGGGGACGGCCTACGAGCAGTACTTC
>TRBD2|many|TRBJ2-7|TRBV20-1
CSALRGVEQYF
TGCAGTGCCCTCCGGGGGGTCGAGCAGTACTTC
>TRBD2|-|TRBJ2-3|TRBV15
CATSTGLAGAPDTQYF
TGTGCCACCAGCACTGGACTAGCGGGAGCCCCCGATACGCAGTATTTT
>-|-|TRBJ2-7|TRBV7-9
CASSSRDDEQYF
TGTGCCAGCAGCTCCCGGGACGACGAGCAGTACTTC
>-|many|TRBJ2-5|TRBV5-1
CASSLARGIGETQYF
TGCGCCAGCAGCTTGGCCCGGGGGATAGGGGAGACCCAGTACTTC
>TRBD1|many|TRBJ2-7|TRBV27
CASSRQGHYEQYF
TGTGCCAGCAGTCGACAGGGACACTACGAGCAGTACTTC
>-|-|TRBJ2-7|TRBV2
CASKKGLPYEQYF
TGTGCCAGCAAGAAGGGGCTGCCCTACGAGCAGTACTTC
>TRBD2|many|TRBJ2-7|TRBV7-9
CASPGTSGEERYEQYF
TGTGCCAGCCCCGGGACTAGCGGGGAGGAAAGGTACGAGCAGTACTTC
>-|-|TRBJ1-5|TRBV20-1
CSARVGDNQPQHF
TGCAGTGCTAGAGTGGGGGACAATCAGCCCCAGCATTTT
>TRBD2|many|TRBJ2-3|TRBV24-1
CATSDPGLSGGDTQYF
TGTGCCACCAGTGACCCGGGACTCTCGGGGGGTGATACGCAGTATTTT
>TRBD1|many|TRBJ2-3|TRBV5-4
CASNLPGQGVTDTQYF
TGTGCCAGCAACTTACCGGGACAGGGCGTTACAGATACGCAGTATTTT
>-|many|TRBJ1-1|TRBV5-1
CASSLGQENTEAFF
TGCGCCAGCAGCTTGGGACAGGAGAACACTGAAGCTTTCTTT
>-|-|TRBJ2-3|TRBV6-1
CASSGRGVTGDTQYF
TGTGCCAGCAGTGGGAGGGGGGTGACCGGGGATACGCAGTATTTT
>-|-|TRBJ1-2|TRBV2
CASSGYGEVYTF
TGTGCCAGCAGTGGGTACGGAGAGGTCTACACCTTC
>TRBD1|many|TRBJ1-6|TRBV12-3/TRBV12-4
CASRPTGNSPLHF
TGTGCCAGCAGACCGACAGGGAATTCACCCCTCCACTTT
>-|-|TRBJ1-2|TRBV24-1
CATSDSSRDNCYGYTF
TGTGCCACCAGTGACTCGAGTCGGGACAACTGCTATGGCTACACCTTC
>-|many|TRBJ1-5|TRBV2
CASSEALARPQHF
TGTGCCAGCAGTGAAGCGCTTGCTAGGCCCCAGCATTTT